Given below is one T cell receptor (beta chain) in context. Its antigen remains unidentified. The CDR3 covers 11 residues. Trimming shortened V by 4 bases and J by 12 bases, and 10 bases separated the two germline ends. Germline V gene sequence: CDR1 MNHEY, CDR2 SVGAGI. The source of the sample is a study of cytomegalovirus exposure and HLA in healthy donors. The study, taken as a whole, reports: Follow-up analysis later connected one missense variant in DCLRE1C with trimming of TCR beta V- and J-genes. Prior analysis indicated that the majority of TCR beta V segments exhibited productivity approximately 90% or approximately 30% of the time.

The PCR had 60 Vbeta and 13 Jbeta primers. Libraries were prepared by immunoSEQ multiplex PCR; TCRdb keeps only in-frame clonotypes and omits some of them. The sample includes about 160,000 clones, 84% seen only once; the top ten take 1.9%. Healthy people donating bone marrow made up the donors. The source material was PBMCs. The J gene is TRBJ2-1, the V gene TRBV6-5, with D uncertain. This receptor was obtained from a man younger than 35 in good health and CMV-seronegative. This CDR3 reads CASSSADTQFF. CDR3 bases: TGTGCCAGCAGTTCTGCGGATACGCAGTTCTTC.